These 31 T cell receptor beta chains share one sample of origin, sequenced in a study of CD4 T cells in relation to SARS-CoV-2 and coronaviruses. Profiled with immunoSEQ multiplex PCR; TCRdb holds only in-frame clones, not every one. The sample has about 39,000 clones, 65% to 80% seen once; the top ten hold 20%. These receptors' antigens are unknown. Sequenced input: memory CD4+ T cells from PBMCs, cultured in vitro. All receptors come from an adult with COVID-19.

The chain uses TRBV9 and TRBJ2-3; 11 bases map to TRBD2. Germline loops: CDR1 SGDLS, CDR2 YYNGEE. CDR3 length equals 16 residues. Germline trimming cut 8 bases from V and 4 bases from J; bases unmatched to any gene: 12. The CDR3 is CASAKGSGRAPDTQYF. DNA of the CDR3: TGTGCCAGTGCCAAAGGTAGCGGGAGGGCCCCAGATACGCAGTATTTT. The variable domain in full, completed from reference TRBV9 and TRBJ2-3, reads DSGVTQTPKHLITATGQRVTLRCSPRSGDLSVYWYQQSLDQGLQFLIQYYNGEERAKGNILERFSAQQFPDLHSELNLSSLELGDSALYFCASAKGSGRAPDTQYFGPGTRLTVL.

The CDR3 DNA reads TGTGCCAGCATCCATGGGGTAGCGCAGTATTTT. Its translation: CASIHGVAQYF. The chain carries TRBV12-3 or TRBV12-4 and TRBJ2-3; D call uncertain. The V gene lost 7 bases and the J gene lost 10 bases, with 12 bases spanning the gap. This CDR3 comprises 11 residues.

This chain uses TRBV28 with TRBJ2-7; 9 nucleotides line up with TRBD1. The trim removed 6 bases at V and 5 bases at J, leaving 8 bases unmatched. The CDR3 loop spans 14 amino acids. Germline lookup yields CDR1 MDHEN and CDR2 SYDVKM. The CDR3 here is CASRGRDRAHEQYF. CDR3 DNA sequence: TGTGCCAGCAGAGGCCGGGACAGGGCCCACGAGCAGTACTTC. The full variable domain, its missing parts supplied by reference TRBV28 and TRBJ2-7, is DVKVTQSSRYLVKRTGEKVFLECVQDMDHENMFWYRQDPGLGLRLIYFSYDVKMKEKGDIPEGYSVSREKKERFSLILESASTNQTSMYLCASRGRDRAHEQYFGPGTRLTVT.

Details on this clone: Different DNA sequences within this sample yield the same CDR3. This chain joins TRBV12-3 or TRBV12-4 and TRBJ2-7, with D unresolved. The length of the CDR3 is 11 residues. Trimming pared 3 bases from V and 4 bases from J, leaving 4 bases between. Here the CDR3 reads CASSLGYEQYF. Written as DNA, the CDR3 is TGTGCCAGCAGTTTGGGGTACGAGCAGTACTTC.

This chain links TRBV13 with TRBJ2-7; TRBD1 matches at 8 bases. V was clipped by 5 bases and J by 1 base; unmatched bases: 19. This CDR3 is built from 19 residues. Per germline, CDR1 PRHDT and CDR2 FYEKMQ (reference sequence). The CDR3 sequence is CASSTSYRTGTSVSYEQYF. CDR3 nucleotide sequence: TGTGCCAGCAGCACCTCATACCGGACAGGGACTTCAGTGTCCTACGAGCAGTACTTC.

This clone was seen a handful of times. The CDR3 DNA follows: TGTGCCAGCTATGGACAGGGGGGGAATGAGCAGTTCTTC. It is translated as CASYGQGGNEQFF. The chain joins TRBV2 to TRBJ2-1, with TRBD1 matching over 10 bases. The CDR3 length is 13 residues. Per the germline V gene, CDR1 is SNHLY and CDR2 is FYNNEI. V lost 8 bases, J lost 7 bases, and 5 bases stayed unmatched.

The chain links TRBV7-3 to TRBJ2-5, with 7 nucleotides matching TRBD2. The CDR3 loop spans 16 amino acids. Germline CDR1 and CDR2: SGHTA and FQGTGA. Unmatched junction bases numbered 5, after V lost 1 base and J lost 0 bases. CDR3 region: CASSLNSGQNQETQYF. CDR3 nucleotide sequence: TGTGCCAGCAGCTTAAATAGCGGGCAAAACCAAGAGACCCAGTACTTC.

V gene TRBV5-1 combines with J gene TRBJ1-4, with D possibly being TRBD1 (6 bases). CDR3 size: 15 residues. CDR1 is SGHRS, CDR2 YFSETQ, per germline. Trimming stripped 2 bases from V and 0 bases from J, with 8 bases between. The CDR3 loop reads CASSFGTTTNEKLFF. For the CDR3, the DNA is TGCGCCAGCAGCTTTGGGACAACAACTAATGAAAAACTGTTTTTT.

V gene TRBV15 combines with J gene TRBJ2-7; D may be TRBD1 or TRBD2 (5 bases each). The ends were cut back, 1 base at V and 0 bases at J, with 16 bases in the middle. CDR1 and CDR2 from the germline V gene are LNHNV and YYDKDF (reference sequence). This CDR3 has 17 amino acids. CDR3 protein: CATSRVSELDSSYEQYF. The CDR3 bases are TGTGCCACCAGCAGAGTATCCGAACTAGACAGCTCCTACGAGCAGTACTTC.

The V and J genes are TRBV5-5 and TRBJ1-2, with D possibly being TRBD1 (6 bases). V was shortened by 6 bases and J by 4 bases, with 19 bases between the two germline ends. The V gene's germline CDR1 is SGHKS and CDR2 YYEKEE (reference sequence). The CDR3 extends over 15 amino acids. The CDR3 bases are TGTGCCAGCAAACTAAAATATCAGGGGCCCTATGGCTACACCTTC. As protein: CASKLKYQGPYGYTF.

The chain carries TRBV29-1 and TRBJ2-3, with D possibly matching TRBD2 (7 bases). Germline V gene sequence: CDR1 SQVTM, CDR2 ANQGSEA. This CDR3 has 12 amino acids. The V and J ends lost 3 bases and 7 bases respectively, with 11 bases between them. The CDR3 reads CSVDGGGHTQYF. Here the CDR3 DNA reads TGCAGCGTTGACGGCGGGGGCCATACGCAGTATTTT.

V and J are TRBV5-4 and TRBJ2-5; D is perhaps TRBD2 (7 bases). CDR1 is SGHNT, CDR2 YYREEE, per germline (reference sequence). Between the trimmed V and J ends, which lost 2 bases and 2 bases, there was a span of 19 bases. The CDR3 runs to 17 residues. CDR3: CASSFPKGGGEQETQYF. In nucleotides, the CDR3 is TGTGCCAGCAGCTTCCCGAAGGGAGGGGGGGAGCAAGAGACCCAGTACTTC.

This rearrangement joins TRBV2 to TRBJ2-5; no reliable D call. V shed 5 bases and J shed 5 bases, with 3 bases lying between them. CDR1 SNHLY and CDR2 FYNNEI come from the germline V gene. The CDR3 totals 10 residues. The CDR3 DNA reads TGTGCCAGCAGTCAGGAGACCCAGTACTTC. Encoded protein: CASSQETQYF.

The V gene is TRBV10-2, the J gene TRBJ1-6, with TRBD1 matching over 7 bases. The CDR3 totals 14 residues. V trimming: 5 bases; J trimming: 10 bases; junction bases outside the gene matches: 8. The germline V gene has CDR1 WSHSY and CDR2 SAAADI. CDR3 coding DNA: TGCGCCAGCAGTAACAGGGGAGGTAGCTCACCCCTCCACTTT. This encodes CASSNRGGSSPLHF.

The sample holds one count of this clone. The chain uses TRBV19 and TRBJ1-5, with 7 bases lining up with TRBD1. Per the germline V gene, CDR1 is LNHDA and CDR2 is SQIVND (reference sequence). V trimming: 0 bases; J trimming: 2 bases; junction bases outside the gene matches: 10. The CDR3 extends over 18 amino acids. The CDR3 DNA is TGTGCCAGTAGTATAGATCGAACGAGGGGGCTCGGCAATCAGCCCCAGCATTTT. This encodes CASSIDRTRGLGNQPQHF.

The chain uses TRBV3-1 (or the pseudogene TRBV3-2) and TRBJ2-7, with a weak D call TRBD2 (5 bases). The CDR3 runs to 14 residues. V lost 1 base and J 6 bases, leaving 13 bases between the germline ends. CDR1 LGHDT and CDR2 YNNKEL come from the germline V gene (reference sequence). The CDR3 sequence: CASSQVVFAGEQYF. For the CDR3, the DNA is TGTGCCAGCAGCCAAGTGGTTTTTGCGGGCGAGCAGTACTTC.

V usage is TRBV28 and J usage is TRBJ2-5; D uncertain. The CDR3 totals 15 residues. Trimming removed 3 bases at V and 4 bases at J, with 15 bases between. Germline V gene sequence: CDR1 MDHEN, CDR2 SYDVKM. DNA of the CDR3: TGTGCCAGCAGTTTGGTGCGTAACTGGAGAGAGACCCAGTACTTC. As protein: CASSLVRNWRETQYF.

The CDR3 loop reads CASSQLEGLTDTQYF. In nucleotides, the CDR3 is TGCGCCAGCAGCCAACTCGAGGGACTCACAGATACGCAGTATTTT. The J gene is TRBJ2-3, the V gene TRBV4-1; TRBD2 is a possible D gene (6 bases). V shed 2 bases and J shed 2 bases, with 11 bases lying between them. The CDR3 covers 15 residues. Germline V lookup: CDR1 MGHRA, CDR2 YSYEKL.

The chain has TRBV19 and TRBJ2-3; D is possibly TRBD2 (6 bases). The V gene lost 5 bases and the J gene lost 2 bases, with 29 bases spanning the gap. The CDR3 totals 20 residues. Germline loops: CDR1 LNHDA, CDR2 SQIVND (reference sequence). This chain's CDR3 is CASSSPPLTRRGTHTDTQYF. DNA of the CDR3: TGTGCCAGTAGTTCCCCCCCACTGACACGTCGTGGGACTCACACAGATACGCAGTATTTT.

The rearrangement uses TRBV28 and TRBJ2-5; TRBD2 is a possible D gene (6 bases). From germline, CDR1 is MDHEN and CDR2 SYDVKM. The CDR3 extends over 13 amino acids. Trimming removed 3 bases from V and 5 bases from J, with 10 bases in between. The DNA of the CDR3 is TGTGCCAGCAGTTTGGAGGGGACGGAGACCCAGTACTTC. It specifies CASSLEGTETQYF. Full variable domain (outside the CDR3, taken from reference TRBV28 and TRBJ2-5): DVKVTQSSRYLVKRTGEKVFLECVQDMDHENMFWYRQDPGLGLRLIYFSYDVKMKEKGDIPEGYSVSREKKERFSLILESASTNQTSMYLCASSLEGTETQYFGPGTRLLVL.

This CDR3 is CAWSVQETQYF. The CDR3 DNA reads TGTGCCTGGAGTGTACAGGAGACCCAGTACTTC. J is TRBJ2-5 and V is TRBV30; the D is unclear. V dropped 0 bases and J dropped 5 bases, with 4 bases sitting between them. The CDR3 has 11 residues. The germline CDR1 and CDR2 sequences are GTSNPN and SVGIG (reference sequence). The full variable domain, in which reference TRBV30 and TRBJ2-5 provide the parts outside the CDR3, is SQTIHQWPATLVQPVGSPLSLECTVEGTSNPNLYWYRQAAGRGLQLLFYSVGIGQISSEVPQNLSASRPQDRQFILSSKKLLLSDSGFYLCAWSVQETQYFGPGTRLLVL.

CDR3 DNA: TGTGCCAGCAGCCTTTTAGTCTCTAATGAAAAACTGTTTTTT. Encoded protein: CASSLLVSNEKLFF. The V gene is TRBV3-1 (or the pseudogene TRBV3-2), the J gene TRBJ1-4, with no clear D. CDR3 size: 14 residues. In germline, CDR1 is LGHDT, CDR2 YNNKEL (reference sequence). V was pared by 4 bases and J by 3 bases, with 9 bases between.

V gene TRBV6-1 combines with J gene TRBJ2-7; D call uncertain. V was shortened by 0 bases and J by 3 bases, with 6 bases between the two germline ends. This CDR3 spans 13 amino acids. CDR1 and CDR2 (germline): MNHNS, SASEGT. The DNA of the CDR3 is TGTGCCAGCAGTGAAGCGCTCGACTACGAGCAGTACTTC. Amino acids: CASSEALDYEQYF.

This clone appeared once. This sequence joins TRBV15 and TRBJ2-3; D call uncertain. This CDR3 contains 16 residues. V lost 5 bases and J 3 bases, leaving 18 bases between the germline ends. Germline CDR1 is LNHNV and CDR2 is YYDKDF (reference sequence). CDR3 DNA sequence: TGTGCCACCAGCGGAGTTCGGATGAGTACGACAGATACGCAGTATTTT. It is translated as CATSGVRMSTTDTQYF.

This chain joins TRBV7-2 and TRBJ2-2; 12 bases are shared with TRBD2. There are 16 residues in the CDR3. V shed 3 bases and J 6 bases; nucleotides not matched to a gene: 5. Germline V gene data show CDR1 as SGHTA and CDR2 as FQGNSA. CDR3 in DNA: TGTGCCAGCAGCTTCCTAGCGGGAGGGCCAGCCGGGGAGCTGTTTTTT. This codes for CASSFLAGGPAGELFF.

The CDR3 sequence: CASSRRILAGADNEQFF. CDR3 sequence (DNA): TGCGCCAGCAGCCGAAGGATACTAGCGGGAGCGGACAATGAGCAGTTCTTC. The chain recombines TRBV4-1 with TRBJ2-1; 11 nucleotides line up with TRBD2. The CDR3 covers 17 residues. V shed 4 bases and J 5 bases; nucleotides not matched to a gene: 10. CDR1 MGHRA and CDR2 YSYEKL come from the germline V gene.

The rearrangement links TRBV7-5 to TRBJ2-7; the table's D call, TRBD2, has no DNA check behind it. TRBV7-5 is noted as a pseudogene. This CDR3 is built from 15 residues. As DNA, the CDR3 is TGTGTCAGAAGCCCTCTGGGACTAGTAAAGTACGAGCAGTACTTC. Its protein product is CVRSPLGLVKYEQYF.

CDR3 coding DNA: TGCAGTGCTAGTATCCCCTCGAGAGAAAACTATGGCTACACCTTC. This sequence encodes CSASIPSRENYGYTF. The chain joins TRBV20-1 to TRBJ1-2; no clear D. V gave up 3 bases and J gave up 2 bases, with 16 bases separating them. Germline CDR1 and CDR2: DFQATT and SNEGSKA (reference sequence). This CDR3 has 15 residues.

The chain has TRBV7-3 and TRBJ1-1; D is ambiguous. The CDR3 contains 15 residues. Looked up from germline, CDR1 is SGHTA and CDR2 is FQGTGA. V was trimmed by 2 bases and J by 0 bases, leaving 10 bases between them. DNA for the CDR3: TGTGCCAGCAGCTTATTCGCGGTCATGAACACTGAAGCTTTCTTT. It translates to CASSLFAVMNTEAFF.

This rearrangement joins TRBV11-3 to TRBJ2-1; D remains unclear. Germline V lookup: CDR1 SGHNT, CDR2 YENEEA. This CDR3 comprises 16 residues. Trimming left V 5 bases short and J 5 bases short, with 19 bases between. The CDR3 bases are TGTGCCAGCAGCAAACAAGACCCCACACTCCACAATGAGCAGTTCTTC. It codes for CASSKQDPTLHNEQFF.

The chain is built from TRBV7-9 and TRBJ1-1, with TRBD1 identical over 7 bases. CDR3 length: 15 residues. CDR1 SEHNR and CDR2 FQNEAQ come from the germline V gene (reference sequence). With 5 bases clipped from V and 2 bases from J, the junction kept 8 bases outside the gene matches. CDR3 protein: CASSLSRGTNTEAFF. For the CDR3, the DNA is TGTGCCAGCAGCCTATCCAGGGGGACAAACACTGAAGCTTTCTTT.